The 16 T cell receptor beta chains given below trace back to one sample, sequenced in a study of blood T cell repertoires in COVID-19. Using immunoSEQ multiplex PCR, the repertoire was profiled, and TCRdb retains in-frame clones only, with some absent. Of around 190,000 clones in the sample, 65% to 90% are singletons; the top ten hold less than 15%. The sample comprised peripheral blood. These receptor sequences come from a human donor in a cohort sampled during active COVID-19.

DNA of the CDR3: TGTGCCAGCTCACCAAGTCCTAGCGGGTTAGACAAAAACATTCAGTACTTC. This codes for CASSPSPSGLDKNIQYF. V gene TRBV18 combines with J gene TRBJ2-4; 8 bases match TRBD2. The CDR3 loop spans 17 amino acids. V was clipped by 2 bases and J by 3 bases; unmatched bases: 9. Germline V lookup: CDR1 KGHSH, CDR2 LQKENI.

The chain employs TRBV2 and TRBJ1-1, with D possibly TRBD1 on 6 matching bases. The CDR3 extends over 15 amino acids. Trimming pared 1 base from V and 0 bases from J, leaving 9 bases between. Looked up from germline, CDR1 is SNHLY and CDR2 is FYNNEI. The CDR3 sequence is CASSEGTVLNTEAFF. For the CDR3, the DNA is TGTGCCAGCAGTGAAGGGACAGTCCTGAACACTGAAGCTTTCTTT.

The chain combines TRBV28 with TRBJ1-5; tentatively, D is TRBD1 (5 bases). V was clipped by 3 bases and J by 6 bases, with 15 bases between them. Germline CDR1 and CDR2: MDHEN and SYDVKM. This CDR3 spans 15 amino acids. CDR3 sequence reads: CASSFWGGEFQPQHF. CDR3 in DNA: TGTGCCAGCAGTTTTTGGGGGGGGGAATTTCAGCCCCAGCATTTT.

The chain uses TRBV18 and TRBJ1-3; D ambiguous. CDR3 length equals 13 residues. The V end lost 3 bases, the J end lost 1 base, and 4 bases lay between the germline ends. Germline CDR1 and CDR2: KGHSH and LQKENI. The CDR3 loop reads CASSPPSGNTIYF. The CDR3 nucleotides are TGTGCCAGCTCACCCCCATCTGGAAACACCATATATTTT.

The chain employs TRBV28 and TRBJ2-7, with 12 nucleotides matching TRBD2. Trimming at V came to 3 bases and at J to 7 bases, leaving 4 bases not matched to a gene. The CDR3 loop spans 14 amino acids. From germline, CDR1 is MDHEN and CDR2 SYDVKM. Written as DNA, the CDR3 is TGTGCCAGCAGTTTCTCTGGACTAGCGGGAGAGCAGTACTTC. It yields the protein CASSFSGLAGEQYF.

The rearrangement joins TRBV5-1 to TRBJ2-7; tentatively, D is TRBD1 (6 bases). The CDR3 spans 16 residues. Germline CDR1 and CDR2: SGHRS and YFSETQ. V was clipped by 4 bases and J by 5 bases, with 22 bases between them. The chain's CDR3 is CASSTPKTGLVDEQYF. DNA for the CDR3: TGCGCCAGCAGCACTCCAAAGACAGGTTTGGTCGACGAGCAGTACTTC.

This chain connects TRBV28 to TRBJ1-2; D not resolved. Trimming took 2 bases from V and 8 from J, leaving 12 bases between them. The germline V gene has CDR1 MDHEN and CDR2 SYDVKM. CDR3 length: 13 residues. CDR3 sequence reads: CASSLVGERGYTF. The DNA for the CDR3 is TGTGCCAGCAGTTTAGTCGGGGAGCGGGGCTACACCTTC.

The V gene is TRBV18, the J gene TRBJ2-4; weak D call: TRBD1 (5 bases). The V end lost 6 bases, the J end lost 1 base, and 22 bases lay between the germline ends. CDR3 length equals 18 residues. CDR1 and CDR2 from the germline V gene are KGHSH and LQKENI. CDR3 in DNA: TGTGCCAGCTCCCTTCAAGCTCAGGGTAATGGGGCCAAAAACATTCAGTACTTC. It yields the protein CASSLQAQGNGAKNIQYF.

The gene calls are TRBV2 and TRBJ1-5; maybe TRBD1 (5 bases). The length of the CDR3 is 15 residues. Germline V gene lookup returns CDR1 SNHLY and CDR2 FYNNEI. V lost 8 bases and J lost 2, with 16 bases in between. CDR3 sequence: CASHWGGTGNQPQHF. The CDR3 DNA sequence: TGTGCCAGCCACTGGGGGGGGACGGGCAATCAGCCCCAGCATTTT.

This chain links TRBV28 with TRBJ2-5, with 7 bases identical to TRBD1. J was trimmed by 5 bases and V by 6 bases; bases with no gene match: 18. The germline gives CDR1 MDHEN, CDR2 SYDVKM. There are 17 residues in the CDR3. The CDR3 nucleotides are TGTGCCAGCAGAACCTTTTTCGAACAGGGGATATCGGAGACCCAGTACTTC. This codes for CASRTFFEQGISETQYF. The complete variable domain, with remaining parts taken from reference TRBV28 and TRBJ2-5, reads DVKVTQSSRYLVKRTGEKVFLECVQDMDHENMFWYRQDPGLGLRLIYFSYDVKMKEKGDIPEGYSVSREKKERFSLILESASTNQTSMYLCASRTFFEQGISETQYFGPGTRLLVL.

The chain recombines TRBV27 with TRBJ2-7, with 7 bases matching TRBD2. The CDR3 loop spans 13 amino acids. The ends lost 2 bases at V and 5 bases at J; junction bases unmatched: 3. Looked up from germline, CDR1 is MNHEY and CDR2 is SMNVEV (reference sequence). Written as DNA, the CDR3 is TGTGCCAGCAGTTTACTGGCGGGAGACGAGCAGTACTTC. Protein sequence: CASSLLAGDEQYF.

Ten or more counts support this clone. The CDR3 sequence is CASSIGTFSNTGELFF. CDR3 coding DNA: TGTGCCAGTAGTATCGGGACATTTTCGAACACCGGGGAGCTGTTTTTT. The chain uses TRBV19 and TRBJ2-2; a possible D gene is TRBD1 (6 bases). The germline V gene has CDR1 LNHDA and CDR2 SQIVND (reference sequence). The CDR3 has 16 amino acids. Trimming pared 3 bases from V and 0 bases from J, leaving 11 bases between.

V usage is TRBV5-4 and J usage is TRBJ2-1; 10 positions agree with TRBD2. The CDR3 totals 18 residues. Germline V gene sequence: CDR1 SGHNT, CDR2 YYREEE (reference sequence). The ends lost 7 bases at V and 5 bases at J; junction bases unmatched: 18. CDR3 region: CASSTRGSGRLGHNEQFF. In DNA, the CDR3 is TGTGCCAGCTCCACCCGGGGTAGCGGGAGGTTGGGCCACAATGAGCAGTTCTTC. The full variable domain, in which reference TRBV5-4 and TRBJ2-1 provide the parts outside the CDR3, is ETGVTQSPTHLIKTRGQQVTLRCSSQSGHNTVSWYQQALGQGPQFIFQYYREEENGRGNFPPRFSGLQFPNYSSELNVNALELDDSALYLCASSTRGSGRLGHNEQFFGPGTRLTVL.

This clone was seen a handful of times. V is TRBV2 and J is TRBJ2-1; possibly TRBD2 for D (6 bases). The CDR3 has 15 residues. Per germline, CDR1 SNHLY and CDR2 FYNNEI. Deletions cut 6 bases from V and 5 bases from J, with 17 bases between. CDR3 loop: CASRGGRMRDNEQFF. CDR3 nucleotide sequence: TGTGCCAGCAGGGGGGGACGGATGAGGGACAATGAGCAGTTCTTC.

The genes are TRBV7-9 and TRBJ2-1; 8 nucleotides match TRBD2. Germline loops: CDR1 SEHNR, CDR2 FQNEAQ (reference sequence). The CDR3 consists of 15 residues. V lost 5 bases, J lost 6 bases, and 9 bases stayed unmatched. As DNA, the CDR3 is TGTGCCAGCAGCCAAGGACTAGCTGGTCGCAATGAGCAGTTCTTC. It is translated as CASSQGLAGRNEQFF.

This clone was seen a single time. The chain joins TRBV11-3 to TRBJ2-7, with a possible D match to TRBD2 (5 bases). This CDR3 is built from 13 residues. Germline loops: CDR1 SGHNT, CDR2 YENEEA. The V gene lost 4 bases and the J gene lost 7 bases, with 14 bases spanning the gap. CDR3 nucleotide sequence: TGTGCCAGCAGCTCCCCAACTAGTCCGGAGCAGTACTTC. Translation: CASSSPTSPEQYF.